This T cell receptor beta chain was observed in a study of T-cell reconstitution after alpha-beta-depleted transplantation in children. Regarding the study as a whole: After one year, T-cell counts and TCRbeta diversity mostly came from new T cells.

The CDR3 is 14 residues long. Trimming removed 5 bases from V and 2 bases from J, with 16 bases in between. Germline V gives CDR1 DFQATT, CDR2 SNEGSKA (reference sequence). This clonotype was picked up many times. Its antigen is currently unknown. The TCRbeta library was prepared with unique molecular identifiers. From the PCR reads, TCRdb called clonotypes with MiXCR, one entry per CDR3 protein. This sample has some 300,000 distinct CDR3 sequences, with around 9.1% found just once. The sequence came from a boy less than two years old with acute myeloid leukemia, due to receive a stem cell transplant. The chain uses TRBV20-1 and TRBJ2-7, with D possibly called TRBD1 or TRBD2 (5 bases each). Material: PBMCs, obtained before TCRalphabeta/CD19-depleted stem cell transplant. The CDR3 loop is CSAHRDRRPYEQYF. CDR3 nucleotide sequence: TGCAGTGCTCACCGGGACCGGCGACCCTACGAGCAGTACTTC.